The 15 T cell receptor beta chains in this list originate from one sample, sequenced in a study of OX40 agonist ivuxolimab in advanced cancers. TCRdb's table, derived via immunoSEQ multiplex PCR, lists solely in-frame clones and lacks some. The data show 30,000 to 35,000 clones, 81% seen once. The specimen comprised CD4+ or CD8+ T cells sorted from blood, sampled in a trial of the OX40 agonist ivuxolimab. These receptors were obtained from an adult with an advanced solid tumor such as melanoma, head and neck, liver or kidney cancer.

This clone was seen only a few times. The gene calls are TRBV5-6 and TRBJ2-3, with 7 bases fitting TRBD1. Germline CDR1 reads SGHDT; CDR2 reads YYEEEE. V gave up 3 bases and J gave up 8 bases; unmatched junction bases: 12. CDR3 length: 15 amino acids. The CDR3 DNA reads TGTGCCAGCAGCTCACGGGACAGCCTTCATGGTACGCAGTATTTT. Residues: CASSSRDSLHGTQYF.

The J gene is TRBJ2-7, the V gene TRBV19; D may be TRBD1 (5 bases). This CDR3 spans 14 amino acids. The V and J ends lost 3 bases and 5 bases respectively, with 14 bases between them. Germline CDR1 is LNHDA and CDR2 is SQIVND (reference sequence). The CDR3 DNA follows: TGTGCCAGTAGTATGGGGCAGGAAACTAACGAGCAGTACTTC. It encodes CASSMGQETNEQYF.

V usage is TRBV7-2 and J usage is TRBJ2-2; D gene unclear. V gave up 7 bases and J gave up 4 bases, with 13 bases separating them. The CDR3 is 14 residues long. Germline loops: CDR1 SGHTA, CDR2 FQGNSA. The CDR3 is CASTVLSGTGELFF. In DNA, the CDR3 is TGTGCCAGCACCGTTCTTTCGGGCACCGGGGAGCTGTTTTTT.

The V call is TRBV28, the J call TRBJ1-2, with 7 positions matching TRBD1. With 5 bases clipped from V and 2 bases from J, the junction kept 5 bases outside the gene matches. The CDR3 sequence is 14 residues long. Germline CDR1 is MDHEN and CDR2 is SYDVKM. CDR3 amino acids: CASSGAGGNYGYTF. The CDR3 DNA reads TGTGCCAGCAGTGGGGCAGGGGGAAACTATGGCTACACCTTC.

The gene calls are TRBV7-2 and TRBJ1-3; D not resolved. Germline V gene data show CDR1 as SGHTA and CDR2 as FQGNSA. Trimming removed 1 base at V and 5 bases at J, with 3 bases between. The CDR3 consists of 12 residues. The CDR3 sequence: CASSLDRNTIYF. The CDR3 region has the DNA TGTGCCAGCAGCTTAGACCGAAACACCATATATTTT.

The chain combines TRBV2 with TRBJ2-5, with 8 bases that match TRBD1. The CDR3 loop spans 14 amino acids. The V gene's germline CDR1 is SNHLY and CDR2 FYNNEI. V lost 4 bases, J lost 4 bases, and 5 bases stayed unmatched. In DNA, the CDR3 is TGTGCCAGCAGTGGGACAGGGTCAGGAGAGACCCAGTACTTC. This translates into CASSGTGSGETQYF.

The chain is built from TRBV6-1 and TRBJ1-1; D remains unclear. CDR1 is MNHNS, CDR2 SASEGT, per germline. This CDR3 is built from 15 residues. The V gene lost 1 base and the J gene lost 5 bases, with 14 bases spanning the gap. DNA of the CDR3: TGTGCCAGCAGTGAAGGTGGGTTCCCGTGGACTGAAGCTTTCTTT. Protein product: CASSEGGFPWTEAFF.

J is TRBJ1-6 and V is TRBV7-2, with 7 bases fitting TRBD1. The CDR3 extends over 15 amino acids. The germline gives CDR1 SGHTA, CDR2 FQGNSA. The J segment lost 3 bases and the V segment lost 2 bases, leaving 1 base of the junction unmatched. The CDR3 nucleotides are TGTGCCAGCAGCTTATCAGGGGGCTATAATTCACCCCTCCACTTT. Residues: CASSLSGGYNSPLHF.

DNA for the CDR3: TGTGCCAGCTCACCATCAAAGGGACTCACTGAAGCTTTCTTT. Encoded protein: CASSPSKGLTEAFF. The chain recombines TRBV18 with TRBJ1-1; tentative D call: TRBD1 (5 bases). The germline gives CDR1 KGHSH, CDR2 LQKENI. CDR3 length: 14 residues. The V end was cut by 2 bases, the J end by 4 bases, with 11 bases between.

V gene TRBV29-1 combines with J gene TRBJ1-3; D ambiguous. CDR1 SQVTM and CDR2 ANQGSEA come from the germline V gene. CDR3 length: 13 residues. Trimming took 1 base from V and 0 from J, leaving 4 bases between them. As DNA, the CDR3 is TGCAGCGTTGAAGGTTCCTCTGGAAACACCATATATTTT. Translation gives CSVEGSSGNTIYF.

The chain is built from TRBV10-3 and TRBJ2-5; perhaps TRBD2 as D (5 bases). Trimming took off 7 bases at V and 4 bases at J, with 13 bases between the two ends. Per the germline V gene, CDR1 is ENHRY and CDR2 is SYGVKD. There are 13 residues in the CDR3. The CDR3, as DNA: TGTGCCATCACCGGCGGGCCCGGAGAGACCCAGTACTTC. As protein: CAITGGPGETQYF.

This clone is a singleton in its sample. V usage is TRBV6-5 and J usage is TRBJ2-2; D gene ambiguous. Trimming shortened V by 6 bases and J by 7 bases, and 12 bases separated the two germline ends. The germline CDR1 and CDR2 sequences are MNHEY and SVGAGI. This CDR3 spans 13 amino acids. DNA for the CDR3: TGTGCCAGCAGCAATGGAGCCGGCGGGGAGCTGTTTTTT. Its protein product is CASSNGAGGELFF.

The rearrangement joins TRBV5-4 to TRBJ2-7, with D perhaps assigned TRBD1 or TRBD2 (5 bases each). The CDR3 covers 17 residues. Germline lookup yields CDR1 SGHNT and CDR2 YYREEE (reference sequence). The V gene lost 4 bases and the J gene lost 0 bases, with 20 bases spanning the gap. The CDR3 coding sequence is TGTGCCAGCAGCCTATATACTGGGACGGGGAGCTCCTACGAGCAGTACTTC. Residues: CASSLYTGTGSSYEQYF.

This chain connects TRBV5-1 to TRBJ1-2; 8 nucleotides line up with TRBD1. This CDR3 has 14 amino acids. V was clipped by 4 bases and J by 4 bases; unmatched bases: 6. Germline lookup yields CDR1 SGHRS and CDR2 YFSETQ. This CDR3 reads CASSAETGVYGYTF. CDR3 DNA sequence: TGCGCCAGCAGCGCCGAGACAGGGGTCTATGGCTACACCTTC. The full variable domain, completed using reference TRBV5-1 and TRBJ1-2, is KAGVTQTPRYLIKTRGQQVTLSCSPISGHRSVSWYQQTPGQGLQFLFEYFSETQRNKGNFPGRFSGRQFSNSRSEMNVSTLELGDSALYLCASSAETGVYGYTFGSGTRLTVV.

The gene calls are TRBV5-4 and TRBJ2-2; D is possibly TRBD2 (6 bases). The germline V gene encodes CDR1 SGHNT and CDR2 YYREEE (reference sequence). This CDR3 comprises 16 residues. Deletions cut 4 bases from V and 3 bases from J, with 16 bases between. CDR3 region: CASSPEGGVDTGELFF. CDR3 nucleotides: TGTGCCAGCAGCCCGGAAGGAGGGGTTGACACCGGGGAGCTGTTTTTT.